The rows below give T cell receptor beta chains drawn from one sample of a study of shared clonotypes between healthy human individuals. The protocol was immunoSEQ multiplex PCR, while the TCRdb copy is restricted to in-frame clones and leaves out a portion. Of more than 400,000 clones in the sample, about 96% were seen once. Sequencing was done on a sample of naive CD4+ T cells sorted from blood. Receptors originate from a woman aged 30 to 39 in good health. The CDR3 runs from the conserved cysteine through the conserved F or W. Fields, in order: D gene, J gene, V gene, CDR3 protein, CDR3 DNA. D genes are given only for firm matches.

d_gene: TRBD1; j_gene: TRBJ1-2; v_gene: TRBV28; CDR3aa: CASSFEGAGYGYTF; CDR3nt: TGTGCCAGCAGTTTTGAGGGGGCGGGGTATGGCTACACCTTC
d_gene: TRBD2; j_gene: TRBJ2-7; v_gene: TRBV7-3; CDR3aa: CASSLESGGSYEQYF; CDR3nt: TGTGCCAGCAGCTTAGAATCGGGCGGGAGTTACGAGCAGTACTTC
d_gene: .; j_gene: TRBJ1-1; v_gene: TRBV7-9; CDR3aa: CASSLGDPYTEAFF; CDR3nt: TGTGCCAGCAGCTTAGGAGACCCCTACACTGAAGCTTTCTTT
d_gene: .; j_gene: TRBJ2-1; v_gene: TRBV5-4; CDR3aa: CASSRARNEQFF; CDR3nt: TGTGCCAGCAGCCGAGCTAGGAATGAGCAGTTCTTC
d_gene: TRBD1; j_gene: TRBJ2-2; v_gene: TRBV2; CDR3aa: CASKRQGDDTGELFF; CDR3nt: TGTGCCAGCAAGCGACAGGGGGACGACACCGGGGAGCTGTTTTTT
d_gene: TRBD1; j_gene: TRBJ2-7; v_gene: TRBV11-2; CDR3aa: CASSMTGGTLFF; CDR3nt: TGTGCCAGCAGCATGACAGGGGGTACTCTATTTTTC
d_gene: .; j_gene: TRBJ1-5; v_gene: TRBV19; CDR3aa: CASSISHNQPQHF; CDR3nt: TGTGCCAGTAGTATCAGTCACAATCAGCCCCAGCATTTT
d_gene: .; j_gene: TRBJ2-6; v_gene: TRBV27; CDR3aa: CASSLSSGANVLTF; CDR3nt: TGTGCCAGCAGTTTAAGCTCTGGGGCCAACGTCCTGACTTTC
d_gene: .; j_gene: TRBJ2-2; v_gene: TRBV2; CDR3aa: CASSGVGVGELFF; CDR3nt: TGTGCCAGCAGTGGTGTGGGCGTGGGGGAGCTGTTTTTT
d_gene: .; j_gene: TRBJ2-5; v_gene: TRBV6-5; CDR3aa: CASSYSSGIETQYF; CDR3nt: TGTGCCAGCAGTTACTCGTCTGGAATCGAGACCCAGTACTTC
d_gene: .; j_gene: TRBJ2-1; v_gene: TRBV2; CDR3aa: CASSGTKPLHEQFF; CDR3nt: TGTGCCAGCAGTGGGACTAAGCCCCTACATGAGCAGTTCTTC
d_gene: .; j_gene: TRBJ2-1; v_gene: TRBV11-3; CDR3aa: CASSLDSGTYNEQFF; CDR3nt: TGTGCCAGCAGCTTAGATAGCGGAACTTACAATGAGCAGTTCTTC
d_gene: TRBD2; j_gene: TRBJ2-7; v_gene: TRBV27; CDR3aa: CASSSSGSSYEQYF; CDR3nt: TGTGCCAGCAGTTCGAGCGGGAGTAGCTACGAGCAGTACTTC
d_gene: .; j_gene: TRBJ1-3; v_gene: TRBV6-1; CDR3aa: CATLLAVSGNTIYF; CDR3nt: TGTGCCACCCTTTTGGCCGTTTCTGGAAACACCATATATTTT
d_gene: .; j_gene: TRBJ2-2; v_gene: TRBV7-8; CDR3aa: CASSLDGGSGELFF; CDR3nt: TGTGCCAGCAGCTTAGACGGGGGTTCCGGGGAGCTGTTTTTT
d_gene: .; j_gene: TRBJ2-7; v_gene: TRBV25-1; CDR3aa: CASSEPGHNYEQYF; CDR3nt: TGTGCCAGCAGTGAGCCGGGACACAATTACGAGCAGTACTTC
d_gene: TRBD1; j_gene: TRBJ2-1; v_gene: TRBV5-5; CDR3aa: CASSFGLDRGQRTYNEQFF; CDR3nt: TGTGCCAGCAGCTTTGGGCTAGACAGGGGGCAGAGGACCTACAATGAGCAGTTCTTC